The entry below gives a single TCR beta chain sequence along with its context. The target antigen is unknown. The sample belongs to a study of cytomegalovirus exposure and HLA in healthy donors. Study-wide points: Most of the CMV-associated TCR beta chains (in a later analysis) appeared to be HLA-restricted. Later analysis suggested links between common viral pathogens and several top significant clusters. Follow-up analysis later connected one missense variant in DCLRE1C with trimming of TCR beta V- and J-genes. HLA alleles were associated with 15,000 to 20,000 TCR beta sequences in a later analysis at 0.05 false discovery rate.

Primers for the PCR totalled 60 Vbeta and 13 Jbeta. Profiling relied on immunoSEQ multiplex PCR, and the TCRdb table lists in-frame clones only, not all of them. The sample carries some 78,000 clones, 80% recorded once. V lost 1 base, J lost 4 bases, and 16 bases lay in between. Germline-derived CDR1 and CDR2 are MGHRA and YSYEKL. The CDR3 length is 16 residues. This TCR was sampled from a man in his forties or fifties in good health and CMV-seropositive. V gene TRBV4-1 combines with J gene TRBJ1-2; tentatively, D is TRBD1 (5 bases). Sequenced: PBMCs. For the CDR3, the DNA is TGCGCCAGCAGCCAAGGCCACAGGACGGCTTCCTATGGCTACACCTTC. Translation gives CASSQGHRTASYGYTF.